This entry lists 29 T cell receptor beta chains sequenced from one sample in a study of blood T cells in healthy people across ages. Sample-barcoded 5' priming and a J-beta primer mix drove a second PCR of roughly 6 to 12 cycles. Each CDR3 protein is one row after TCRdb ran MiXCR on the 5' RACE reads. The table lists about 1 million distinct CDR3 sequences, under 55% of them singletons. Sequencing used blood. These receptors were obtained from a woman aged 55-75 years in good health.

The V gene is TRBV9, the J gene TRBJ2-3; 11 bases are shared with TRBD1. After removal of 4 bases from V and 7 bases from J, the junction contained 8 bases not matched to a gene. The CDR3 runs to 15 residues. Per germline, CDR1 SGDLS and CDR2 YYNGEE. The CDR3 nucleotides read TGTGCCAGCAGCCTTCGGACAGGGGGCCCCAATACGCAGTATTTT. Translating it yields CASSLRTGGPNTQYF. The full variable domain, its missing parts supplied by reference TRBV9 and TRBJ2-3, is DSGVTQTPKHLITATGQRVTLRCSPRSGDLSVYWYQQSLDQGLQFLIQYYNGEERAKGNILERFSAQQFPDLHSELNLSSLELGDSALYFCASSLRTGGPNTQYFGPGTRLTVL.

This clonotype appeared a few times. The chain couples TRBV27 to TRBJ1-1, with D unclear. CDR1 and CDR2 (germline): MNHEY, SMNVEV (reference sequence). Trimming removed 5 bases from V and 3 bases from J, with 16 bases in between. This CDR3 is 15 amino acids long. The CDR3 reads CASSPWSNGDTEAFF. The CDR3 DNA is TGTGCCAGCAGTCCCTGGTCCAACGGGGACACTGAAGCTTTCTTT.

The genes are TRBV5-1 and TRBJ2-1, with a possible D match to TRBD1 (5 bases). Trimming stripped 1 base from V and 6 bases from J, with 11 bases between. The CDR3 has 14 residues. Per germline, CDR1 SGHRS and CDR2 YFSETQ. The CDR3 DNA reads as TGCGCCAGCAGCTTGAAGTCCCAGGGCAATGAGCAGTTCTTC. This gives the protein CASSLKSQGNEQFF.

This clonotype appeared a few times. This chain uses TRBV20-1 with TRBJ1-2; no clear D. The CDR3 runs 17 residues. Germline V CDR1 and CDR2: DFQATT, SNEGSKA (reference sequence). V was pared by 6 bases and J by 1 base, with 24 bases between. CDR3 sequence reads: CSADPVLRGSNNYGYTF. CDR3 DNA: TGCAGTGCGGACCCGGTACTCCGAGGCTCGAATAACTATGGCTACACCTTC.

V is TRBV12-3 or TRBV12-4 and J is TRBJ2-7; 9 bases agree with TRBD1. V shed 8 bases, J shed 4 bases, and the junction held 6 bases outside the gene matches. CDR3 size: 13 residues. The CDR3: CASAGTGSYEQYF. Written as DNA, the CDR3 is TGTGCCAGCGCCGGGACAGGGTCGTACGAGCAGTACTTC.

The rearrangement joins TRBV6-5 to TRBJ2-7; possible D gene TRBD1, 6 bases. This CDR3 contains 15 residues. Looked up from germline, CDR1 is MNHEY and CDR2 is SVGAGI. V dropped 6 bases and J dropped 3 bases, with 18 bases sitting between them. Written as DNA, the CDR3 is TGTGCCAGCAGCCAATCATGGGGGCAAAGCTACGAGCAGTACTTC. Translated, it gives CASSQSWGQSYEQYF.

This chain connects TRBV7-7 to TRBJ2-5; 7 bases match TRBD1. Losses at the gene ends were 6 bases for V and 1 base for J; bases not matched to a gene: 8. Germline V lookup: CDR1 SSHAT, CDR2 FNYEAQ (reference sequence). There are 15 residues in the CDR3. The CDR3 here is CASSVRQGPQETQYF. The DNA of the CDR3 is TGTGCCAGCAGTGTTCGACAGGGCCCCCAAGAGACCCAGTACTTC.

J is TRBJ2-1 and V is TRBV15, with D tentatively TRBD1 or TRBD2 (5 bases each). Per germline, CDR1 LNHNV and CDR2 YYDKDF (reference sequence). The CDR3 totals 14 residues. V lost 8 bases and J 8 bases, leaving 19 bases between the germline ends. CDR3 residues: CATAKGRRDDEQFF. Written as DNA, the CDR3 is TGTGCCACCGCCAAGGGGAGACGGGACGATGAGCAGTTCTTC.

The chain uses TRBV29-1 and TRBJ1-2, with D perhaps TRBD1 (6 bases). CDR3 size: 12 residues. Germline V gives CDR1 SQVTM, CDR2 ANQGSEA. V was trimmed by 8 bases and J by 4 bases, leaving 14 bases between them. CDR3 DNA sequence: TGCAGCTACGCCCAGGGGCCCTATGGCTACACCTTC. Protein: CSYAQGPYGYTF.

This sequence joins TRBV12-5 and TRBJ2-7; D may correspond to TRBD1 or TRBD2 (5 bases each). CDR1 and CDR2 (germline): LGHNT, FRNRAP. CDR3 size: 16 residues. V gave up 6 bases and J gave up 0 bases, with 18 bases separating them. CDR3 protein: CASGKSDRGFSYEQYF. CDR3 nucleotides: TGTGCTAGTGGCAAGAGCGACCGGGGCTTCTCCTACGAGCAGTACTTC.

In its sample, this clonotype was seen a few times. V gene TRBV20-1 combines with J gene TRBJ2-1, with 14 bases identical to TRBD2. The CDR3 has 16 residues. V shed 1 base and J 7 bases; nucleotides not matched to a gene: 6. CDR1 DFQATT and CDR2 SNEGSKA come from the germline V gene (reference sequence). As DNA, the CDR3 is TGCAGTGCTAGAGGACTAGCGGGAGGGCCAAGGAATGAGCAGTTCTTC. Translated: CSARGLAGGPRNEQFF.

The chain employs TRBV2 and TRBJ2-5; 11 bases are shared with TRBD2. V lost 5 bases and J lost 0; bases outside the gene matches: 5. The length of the CDR3 is 16 residues. CDR1 and CDR2 (germline): SNHLY, FYNNEI. This CDR3 reads CASSTTTSGNQETQYF. CDR3 DNA: TGTGCCAGCAGTACAACGACTAGCGGGAACCAAGAGACCCAGTACTTC.

This chain joins TRBV6-5 and TRBJ2-1; TRBD2 matches at 9 bases. In germline, CDR1 is MNHEY, CDR2 SVGAGI. Trimming cost V 6 bases and J 1 base; bases outside gene matches: 4. The CDR3 has 15 amino acids. The DNA for the CDR3 is TGTGCCAGCAGATATACTAGCGGGTCCTACAATGAGCAGTTCTTC. Protein product: CASRYTSGSYNEQFF.

In this sample, this clonotype turned up a few times. The chain couples TRBV9 to TRBJ2-1, with D possibly TRBD1 on 5 matching bases. Deletions cut 3 bases from V and 7 bases from J, with 11 bases between. Looked up from germline, CDR1 is SGDLS and CDR2 is YYNGEE. This CDR3 has 13 amino acids. The CDR3 sequence is CASSGTPWNEQFF. Written as DNA, the CDR3 is TGTGCCAGCAGCGGGACACCTTGGAATGAGCAGTTCTTC. The full variable domain, with the rest looked up from reference TRBV9 and TRBJ2-1, is DSGVTQTPKHLITATGQRVTLRCSPRSGDLSVYWYQQSLDQGLQFLIQYYNGEERAKGNILERFSAQQFPDLHSELNLSSLELGDSALYFCASSGTPWNEQFFGPGTRLTVL.

The sample holds a few counts of this clonotype. This chain joins TRBV20-1 and TRBJ2-1; 9 nucleotides align to TRBD2. The CDR3 contains 17 residues. V dropped 3 bases and J dropped 6; count of bases not matched to a gene: 15. Germline loops: CDR1 DFQATT, CDR2 SNEGSKA (reference sequence). CDR3 region: CSASLAGVIVRGNEQFF. In DNA form, the CDR3 reads TGCAGTGCTAGTTTAGCGGGAGTAATAGTGCGGGGCAATGAGCAGTTCTTC.

V usage is TRBV7-8 and J usage is TRBJ1-1; TRBD1 matches at 12 bases. CDR1 SGHVS and CDR2 FQNEAQ come from the germline V gene. The trim removed 0 bases at V and 5 bases at J, leaving 10 bases unmatched. This CDR3 is 18 amino acids long. DNA for the CDR3: TGTGCCAGCAGCTTAGCGAGGGGGACAGGGGGCTGGGGGACTGAAGCTTTCTTT. Protein product: CASSLARGTGGWGTEAFF.

V is TRBV20-1 and J is TRBJ2-5; D is possibly TRBD1 (6 bases). The DNA end is a closer match to TRBJ2-7, so the J assignment may be wrong. The CDR3 is made up of 15 amino acids. Germline values: CDR1 DFQATT, CDR2 SNEGSKA (reference sequence). CDR3: CSARDSRDTTYEQYF. DNA of the CDR3: TGCAGTGCTAGAGATTCAAGGGACACTACCTACGAGCAGTACTTC.

This clonotype appeared once. The chain joins TRBV20-1 to TRBJ1-5, with D possibly TRBD1 on 6 matching bases. Germline V gene lookup returns CDR1 DFQATT and CDR2 SNEGSKA (reference sequence). The CDR3 spans 13 residues. V was trimmed by 5 bases and J by 3 bases, leaving 11 bases between them. The CDR3 protein is CSARRGANQPQHF. In DNA form, the CDR3 reads TGCAGTGCTCGACGGGGGGCCAATCAGCCCCAGCATTTT.

This clonotype was recorded at least ten times. The V and J genes are TRBV10-3 and TRBJ2-3, with 7 nucleotides matching TRBD1. CDR3 length: 17 residues. The V and J ends lost 5 bases and 2 bases, in that order; junction bases with no gene match: 13. Germline CDR1 and CDR2: ENHRY and SYGVKD. As DNA, the CDR3 is TGTGCCATCAGTCCGAAAGGGGGACAGCTACTCACAGATACGCAGTATTTT. It specifies CAISPKGGQLLTDTQYF.

The J gene is TRBJ2-7, the V gene TRBV7-3; 13 positions agree with TRBD2. V lost 6 bases, J lost 4 bases, and 6 bases stayed unmatched. CDR1 is SGHTA, CDR2 FQGTGA, per germline. This CDR3 has 15 amino acids. Here the CDR3 DNA reads TGTGCCAGCAGTGGATCGACTAGCGGGAGGTACGAGCAGTACTTC. Translating gives CASSGSTSGRYEQYF.

This chain uses TRBV20-1 with TRBJ2-3, with TRBD2 identical over 8 bases. The CDR3 totals 15 residues. Germline CDR1 reads DFQATT; CDR2 reads SNEGSKA (reference sequence). Trimming removed 0 bases from V and 5 bases from J; junction bases left unmatched: 7. CDR3 in DNA: TGCAGTGCTAGAGATGTTGCGGGGGGAGTAGATACGCAGTATTTT. It codes for CSARDVAGGVDTQYF.

In nucleotides, the CDR3 is TGTGCCAGCTCACCAGGACTAGCGGGACCAACATACGAGCAGTACTTC. Protein: CASSPGLAGPTYEQYF. J is TRBJ2-5 and V is TRBV18, with 12 nucleotides matching TRBD2. The closer fit of TRBJ2-7 to the DNA end suggests the J call may be wrong. Germline lookup yields CDR1 KGHSH and CDR2 LQKENI. The CDR3 has 16 residues.

The table lists this clonotype with many counts. The chain joins TRBV2 to TRBJ1-1, with 8 bases lining up with TRBD1. After removal of 6 bases from V and 5 bases from J, the junction contained 8 bases not matched to a gene. CDR1 SNHLY and CDR2 FYNNEI come from the germline V gene. The CDR3 is made up of 14 amino acids. The CDR3 region has the DNA TGTGCCAGCAGGGACAGGGCCGCGCGGACTGAAGCTTTCTTT. Amino acid sequence: CASRDRAARTEAFF.

As concerns this clonotype: A read error is possible here, since a much larger clone lies one base away. V and J are TRBV20-1 and TRBJ2-7; 9 positions match TRBD2. The J segment lost 6 bases and the V segment lost 1 base, leaving 10 bases of the junction unmatched. This CDR3 spans 15 amino acids. The germline CDR1 and CDR2 sequences are DFQATT and SNEGSKA (reference sequence). This CDR3 is CSARASSGVRSEQYF. CDR3 bases: TGCAGTGCTAGAGCTTCTAGCGGGGTACGGAGCGAGCAGTACTTC.

This clonotype has ten or more counts. The rearrangement joins TRBV7-9 to TRBJ2-2; maybe TRBD1 (5 bases). This CDR3 region has 15 residues. V shed 7 bases and J shed 9 bases, with 21 bases lying between them. Per germline, CDR1 SEHNR and CDR2 FQNEAQ (reference sequence). The CDR3 sequence is CASNPSQGLARELFF. CDR3 nucleotide sequence: TGTGCCAGCAACCCATCCCAGGGCTTGGCTAGGGAGCTGTTTTTT.

This chain connects TRBV6-5 to TRBJ1-6; TRBD1 matches at 10 bases. Trimming at V came to 2 bases and at J to 7 bases, leaving 5 bases not matched to a gene. Germline assignment: CDR1 MNHEY and CDR2 SVGAGI. The CDR3 spans 16 residues. CDR3 sequence: CASSYVGTGVNSPLHF. For the CDR3, the DNA is TGTGCCAGCAGTTACGTCGGGACAGGGGTGAATTCACCCCTCCACTTT.

DNA for the CDR3: TGCGCCAGCAGCCGTCGGGACAGAATGAACACCGGGGAGCTGTTTTTT. This sequence encodes CASSRRDRMNTGELFF. This chain joins TRBV5-1 and TRBJ2-2; 7 positions agree with TRBD1. Germline values: CDR1 SGHRS, CDR2 YFSETQ. V shed 4 bases, J shed 1 base, and the junction held 7 bases outside the gene matches. CDR3 size: 16 residues.

V usage is TRBV6-5 and J usage is TRBJ2-4, with D perhaps matching TRBD1 or TRBD2 (5 bases each). Germline loops: CDR1 MNHEY, CDR2 SVGAGI. The CDR3 spans 13 residues. V shed 1 base and J shed 13 bases, with 14 bases lying between them. DNA of the CDR3: TGTGCCAGCAGTTACTTGTTGGGGGATTGGCAGTACTTC. This encodes CASSYLLGDWQYF.

Points on this clonotype: Just one base apart from a much larger clone, this may be a read error. The rearrangement uses TRBV3-1 and TRBJ2-1; the match to TRBD2 covers 9 bases. The germline V gene encodes CDR1 LGHDT and CDR2 YNNKEL (reference sequence). CDR3 size: 16 residues. CDR3 sequence: CTSSQAPSSGIYEQFF. The CDR3 DNA reads TGTACCAGCAGCCAAGCTCCGTCTAGCGGGATCTATGAGCAGTTCTTC.